The present T cell receptor (beta chain) was sequenced within a study of control samples from healthy donors and cancer patients. Profiling relied on immunoSEQ multiplex PCR, and the TCRdb table lists in-frame clones only, not all of them. The profile shows 150,000 to 200,000 clones, 90% of them singletons. This CDR3 region has 13 residues. V was pared by 6 bases and J by 5 bases, with 5 bases of the junction left unmatched. Germline V gene lookup returns CDR1 SGHNT and CDR2 YYREEE (reference sequence). The receptor comes from a woman aged 50 to 60 in good health. The gene calls are TRBV5-4 and TRBJ2-1; 7 nucleotides align to TRBD1. Sequencing input: blood. The CDR3 here is CASNSRGHNEQFF. CDR3 nucleotides: TGTGCCAGCAACTCGAGGGGGCACAATGAGCAGTTCTTC. Full variable domain (outside the CDR3, taken from reference TRBV5-4 and TRBJ2-1): ETGVTQSPTHLIKTRGQQVTLRCSSQSGHNTVSWYQQALGQGPQFIFQYYREEENGRGNFPPRFSGLQFPNYSSELNVNALELDDSALYLCASNSRGHNEQFFGPGTRLTVL.